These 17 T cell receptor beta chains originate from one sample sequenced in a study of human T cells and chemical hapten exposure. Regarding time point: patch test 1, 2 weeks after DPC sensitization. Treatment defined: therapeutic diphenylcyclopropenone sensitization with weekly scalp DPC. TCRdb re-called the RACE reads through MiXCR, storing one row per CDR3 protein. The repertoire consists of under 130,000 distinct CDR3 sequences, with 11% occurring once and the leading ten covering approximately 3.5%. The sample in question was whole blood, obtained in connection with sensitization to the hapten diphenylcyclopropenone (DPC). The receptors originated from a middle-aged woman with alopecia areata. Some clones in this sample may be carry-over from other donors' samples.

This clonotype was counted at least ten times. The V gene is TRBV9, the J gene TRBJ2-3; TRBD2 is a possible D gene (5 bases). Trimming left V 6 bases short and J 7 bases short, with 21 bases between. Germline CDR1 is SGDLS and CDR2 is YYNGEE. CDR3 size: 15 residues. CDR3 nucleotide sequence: TGTGCCAGCACCCTAGAGGGAACCACAGTAAATACGCAGTATTTT. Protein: CASTLEGTTVNTQYF.

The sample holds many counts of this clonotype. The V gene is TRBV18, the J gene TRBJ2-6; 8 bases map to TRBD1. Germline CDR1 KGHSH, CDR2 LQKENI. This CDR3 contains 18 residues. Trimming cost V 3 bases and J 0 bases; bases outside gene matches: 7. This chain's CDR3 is CASSPSPGGNSGANVLTF. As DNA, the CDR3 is TGTGCCAGCTCACCCTCCCCAGGGGGCAACTCTGGGGCCAACGTCCTGACTTTC. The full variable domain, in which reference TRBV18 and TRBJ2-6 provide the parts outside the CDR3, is NAGVMQNPRHLVRRRGQEARLRCSPMKGHSHVYWYRQLPEEGLKFMVYLQKENIIDESGMPKERFSAEFPKEGPSILRIQQVVRGDSAAYFCASSPSPGGNSGANVLTFGAGSRLTVL.

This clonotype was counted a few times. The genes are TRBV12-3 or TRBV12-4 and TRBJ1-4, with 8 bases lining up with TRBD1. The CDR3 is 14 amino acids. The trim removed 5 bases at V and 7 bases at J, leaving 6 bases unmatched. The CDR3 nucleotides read TGTGCCAGCAGTCCCCGGACAGGGAGTGAAAAACTGTTTTTT. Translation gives CASSPRTGSEKLFF.

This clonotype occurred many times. DNA of the CDR3: TGTGCCAGCAGACCGGACAGAATGACCGGGGAGCTGTTTTTT. Protein: CASRPDRMTGELFF. This chain joins TRBV5-4 and TRBJ2-2; weak D call: TRBD1 (6 bases). In germline, CDR1 is SGHNT, CDR2 YYREEE (reference sequence). Trimming took off 5 bases at V and 5 bases at J, with 13 bases between the two ends. CDR3 length equals 14 residues.

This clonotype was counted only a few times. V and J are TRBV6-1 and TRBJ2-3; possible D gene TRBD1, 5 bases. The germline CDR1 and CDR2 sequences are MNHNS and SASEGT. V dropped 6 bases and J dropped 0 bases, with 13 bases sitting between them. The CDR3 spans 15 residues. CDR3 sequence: CASRERQGSTDTQYF. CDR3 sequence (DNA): TGTGCCAGCAGGGAGAGGCAGGGCAGCACAGATACGCAGTATTTT.

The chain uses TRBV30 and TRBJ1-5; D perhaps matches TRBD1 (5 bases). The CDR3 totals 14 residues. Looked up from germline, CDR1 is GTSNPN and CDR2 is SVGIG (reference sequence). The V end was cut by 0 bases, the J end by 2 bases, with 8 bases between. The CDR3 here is CAWSVQTGNQPQHF. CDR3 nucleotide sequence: TGTGCCTGGAGTGTACAGACAGGCAATCAGCCCCAGCATTTT.

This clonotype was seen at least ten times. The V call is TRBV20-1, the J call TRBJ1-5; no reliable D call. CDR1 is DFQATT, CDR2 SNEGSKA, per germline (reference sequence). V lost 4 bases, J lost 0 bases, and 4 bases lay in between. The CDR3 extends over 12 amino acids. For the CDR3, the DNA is TGCAGTGCTACCCATAGCAATCAGCCCCAGCATTTT. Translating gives CSATHSNQPQHF.

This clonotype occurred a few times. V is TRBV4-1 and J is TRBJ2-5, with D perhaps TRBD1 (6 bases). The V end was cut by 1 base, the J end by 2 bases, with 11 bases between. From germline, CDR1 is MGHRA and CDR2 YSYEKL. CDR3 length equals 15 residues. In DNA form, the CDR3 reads TGCGCCAGCAGCCAAGTTAGGACAGCTCAAGAGACCCAGTACTTC. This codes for CASSQVRTAQETQYF.

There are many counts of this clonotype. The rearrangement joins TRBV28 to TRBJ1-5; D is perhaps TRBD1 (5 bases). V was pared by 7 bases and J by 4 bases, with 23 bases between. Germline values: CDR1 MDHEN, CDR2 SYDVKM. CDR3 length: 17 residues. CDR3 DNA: TGTGCCAGCAATTCGGGGGGAGGGGACTTTGGTAATCAGCCCCAGCATTTT. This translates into CASNSGGGDFGNQPQHF.

As DNA, the CDR3 is TGTGCCAGCGGGCCGGGACAGGGGGTTATAAAGGGTGAGCAGTTCTTC. The encoded protein is CASGPGQGVIKGEQFF. The chain uses TRBV2 and TRBJ2-1, with TRBD1 matching over 11 bases. V dropped 8 bases and J dropped 9; count of bases not matched to a gene: 15. Germline CDR1 is SNHLY and CDR2 is FYNNEI. The CDR3 contains 16 residues.

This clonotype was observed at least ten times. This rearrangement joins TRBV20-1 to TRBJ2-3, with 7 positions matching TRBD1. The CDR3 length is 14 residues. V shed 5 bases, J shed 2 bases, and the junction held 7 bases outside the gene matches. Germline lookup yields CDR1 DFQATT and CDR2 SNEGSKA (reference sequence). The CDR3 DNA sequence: TGCAGTGCTTTAAGACAGGGCCTCACAGATACGCAGTATTTT. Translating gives CSALRQGLTDTQYF.

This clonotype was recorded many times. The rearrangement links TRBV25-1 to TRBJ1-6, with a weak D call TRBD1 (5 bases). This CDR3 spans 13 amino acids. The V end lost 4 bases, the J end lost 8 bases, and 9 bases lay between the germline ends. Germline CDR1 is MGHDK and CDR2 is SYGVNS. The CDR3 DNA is TGTGCCAGCAGTGTCCAGGGTTATTCACCCCTCCACTTT. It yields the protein CASSVQGYSPLHF.

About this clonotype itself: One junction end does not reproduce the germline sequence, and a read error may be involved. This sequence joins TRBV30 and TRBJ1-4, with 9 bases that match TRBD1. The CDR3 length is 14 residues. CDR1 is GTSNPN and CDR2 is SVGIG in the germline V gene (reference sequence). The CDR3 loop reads CAWSHDRGYEKPFF. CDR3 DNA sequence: TGTGCCTGGAGTCATGACAGGGGGTATGAAAAACCGTTTTTT.

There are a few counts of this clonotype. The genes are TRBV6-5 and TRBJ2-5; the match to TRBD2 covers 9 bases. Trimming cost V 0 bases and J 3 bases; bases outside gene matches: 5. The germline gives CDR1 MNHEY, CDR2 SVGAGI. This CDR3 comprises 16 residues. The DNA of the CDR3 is TGTGCCAGCAGTTACTCGGGGGGACTAGCAAAAGAGACCCAGTACTTC. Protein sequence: CASSYSGGLAKETQYF.

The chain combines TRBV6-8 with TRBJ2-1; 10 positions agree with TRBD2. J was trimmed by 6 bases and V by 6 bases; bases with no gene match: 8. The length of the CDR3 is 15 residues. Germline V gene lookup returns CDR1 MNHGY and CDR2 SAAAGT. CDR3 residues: CASRRQRGGGNEQFF. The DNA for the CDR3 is TGTGCCAGCAGGCGCCAGCGGGGGGGCGGCAATGAGCAGTTCTTC.

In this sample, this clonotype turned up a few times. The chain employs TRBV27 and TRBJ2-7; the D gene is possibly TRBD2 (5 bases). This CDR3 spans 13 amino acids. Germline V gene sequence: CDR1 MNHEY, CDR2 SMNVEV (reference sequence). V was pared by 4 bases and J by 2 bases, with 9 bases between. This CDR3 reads CASSSRGPYEQYF. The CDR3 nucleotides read TGTGCCAGCAGTTCCCGGGGTCCCTACGAGCAGTACTTC.

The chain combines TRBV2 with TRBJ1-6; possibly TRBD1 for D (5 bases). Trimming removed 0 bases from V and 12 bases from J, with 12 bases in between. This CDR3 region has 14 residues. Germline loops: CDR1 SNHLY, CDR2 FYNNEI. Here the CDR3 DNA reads TGTGCCAGCAGTGAAGCGGGGACTCCCCAACCCCTCCACTTT. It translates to CASSEAGTPQPLHF.